Detailed here is one TCR beta chain. Antigen specificity is unknown. These data come from a study of cytomegalovirus exposure and HLA in healthy donors. The study, taken as a whole, reports: Rare sequences made up most TCRs, while some public TCRs were found in many donors. Data from an earlier analysis indicated that most TCR beta V segments were productive either about 87% or about 30% of the time. Most CMV-associated TCR beta chains were later found to appear HLA-restricted.

The PCR was carried out with 60 Vbeta primers and 13 Jbeta primers. Profiling relied on immunoSEQ multiplex PCR, and the TCRdb table lists in-frame clones only, not all of them. The data contain under 110,000 clones, around three quarters of them seen just once; the ten biggest clones take up 4.1%. The receptor was derived from a man aged 40-49 years in good health and CMV-seronegative. Sequenced material: PBMCs.

The CDR3: CASSFGQSNTEAFF. The CDR3 coding sequence is TGCGCCAGCAGCTTTGGACAGTCGAACACTGAAGCTTTCTTT. V usage is TRBV5-1 and J usage is TRBJ1-1, with D possibly matching TRBD1 (6 bases). Germline V gives CDR1 SGHRS, CDR2 YFSETQ. The CDR3 has 14 amino acids. The V gene lost 2 bases and the J gene lost 1 base, with 9 bases spanning the gap.